This T cell receptor beta chain was retrieved from a study of blood T cells in healthy people across ages. Germline CDR1 and CDR2: MNHEY and SVGAGI. The junction had 6 bases not matched to a gene; V was cut back by 4 bases and J by 0 bases. The CDR3 loop spans 16 amino acids. Primers used in a second PCR of about 6 to 11 cycles were a sample-barcoded 5' primer and a J-beta primer mix. MiXCR was run by TCRdb on the 5' RACE reads, yielding one entry per CDR3 protein. This table has 710,000 or so distinct CDR3 sequences, approximately 22% appearing once. The sequence was collected from a man in his sixties or seventies in good health. The material sequenced was blood. This chain uses TRBV6-5 with TRBJ1-1, with 9 bases aligning to TRBD1. CDR3 nucleotides: TGTGCCAGCAGTTTAACCCGACAGGGGGTGAACACTGAAGCTTTCTTT. Protein product: CASSLTRQGVNTEAFF.